This T cell receptor (beta chain) comes out of a study of cytomegalovirus exposure and HLA in healthy donors. Study-wide findings and caveats: The study listed 164 cytomegalovirus-associated TCR beta chains.

Profiling relied on immunoSEQ multiplex PCR, and the TCRdb table lists in-frame clones only, not all of them. The data hold about 250,000 clones, with roughly 87% observed a single time. Comments on this clone: What it binds is not known.

CDR3 length equals 14 residues. V was pared by 6 bases and J by 4 bases, with 13 bases between. Germline V CDR1 and CDR2: MGHDK, SYGVNS. Sequenced: PBMCs. The chain joins TRBV25-1 to TRBJ1-3; tentatively, D is TRBD1 (5 bases). The clonotype comes from a man aged 18 to 30 in good health and CMV-seropositive. The CDR3: CASSVTESGNTIYF. For the CDR3, the DNA is TGTGCCAGCAGCGTGACAGAAAGCGGAAACACCATATATTTT. The full variable domain, completed using reference TRBV25-1 and TRBJ1-3, is EADIYQTPRYLVIGTGKKITLECSQTMGHDKMYWYQQDPGMELHLIHYSYGVNSTEKGDLSSESTVSRIRTEHFPLTLESARPSHTSQYLCASSVTESGNTIYFGEGSWLTVV.